This T cell receptor (beta chain) was documented in a study of cytomegalovirus exposure and HLA in healthy donors. A word on this clone: The antigen is unknown.

Study observations and caveats: Prior analysis indicated that the majority of TCR beta V segments exhibited productivity approximately 87% or approximately 30% of the time. Later, an analysis showed that TCR beta chains associated with HLA were more clonally expanded than others that were equally common. A list of 150 or so TCR beta chains associated with cytomegalovirus was given.

Trimming removed 3 bases at V and 1 base at J, with 4 bases between. CDR3 size: 13 residues. The germline V gene has CDR1 KGHSH and CDR2 LQKENI. The PCR employed 60 Vbeta primers together with 13 Jbeta primers. Only in-frame clones appear in the TCRdb table, and some are missing; sequencing was by immunoSEQ multiplex PCR. The sample holds approximately 250,000 clones, 70% to 90% seen once. Input material: PBMCs. V usage is TRBV18 and J usage is TRBJ1-5; no reliable D call. The sequence derives from a girl aged 2 to 10 in good health and CMV-seronegative. The CDR3 nucleotides read TGTGCCAGCTCACCTGGCAGCAATCAGCCCCAGCATTTT. Translated: CASSPGSNQPQHF.